This T cell receptor (beta chain) was sequenced in a study of monozygotic twins with inflammatory bowel disease. Study-wide results and caveats: Healthy co-twins, by inverse Simpson, had higher TCRbeta diversity than their siblings with IBD. A single strong clonotype or signal linked to IBD was not supported.

In regard to this clonotype: Its antigen is not identified.

The CDR3 is made up of 16 amino acids. Germline-derived CDR1 and CDR2 are DFQATT and SNEGSKA (reference sequence). In eight separate reactions per sample, cDNA was generated. TCRdb reprocessed the 5' RACE reads, with one entry per CDR3 protein and no DNA. This sample's table has about 110,000 distinct CDR3 sequences. A roughly 2.5 ml blood sample was drawn per donor. The sample comprised blood. The chain employs TRBV20-1 and TRBJ2-3; as DNA is missing, the TRBD2 call by TCRdb cannot be tested. The TCR originated in a human donor with ulcerative colitis or Crohn's disease, or a healthy co-twin of an affected twin (not recorded which). The CDR3 loop reads CSARPRTSGSTDTQYF.